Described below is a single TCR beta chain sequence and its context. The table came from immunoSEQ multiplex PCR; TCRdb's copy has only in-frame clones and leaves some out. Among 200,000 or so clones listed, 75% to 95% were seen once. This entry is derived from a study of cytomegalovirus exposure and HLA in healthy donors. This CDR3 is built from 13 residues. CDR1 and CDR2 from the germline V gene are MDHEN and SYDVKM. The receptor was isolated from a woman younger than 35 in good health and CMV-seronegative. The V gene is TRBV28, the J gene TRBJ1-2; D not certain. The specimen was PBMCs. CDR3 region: CAAVSEGAGGYTF. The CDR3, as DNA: TGTGCAGCAGTTTCAGAGGGCGCAGGCGGCTACACCTTC.